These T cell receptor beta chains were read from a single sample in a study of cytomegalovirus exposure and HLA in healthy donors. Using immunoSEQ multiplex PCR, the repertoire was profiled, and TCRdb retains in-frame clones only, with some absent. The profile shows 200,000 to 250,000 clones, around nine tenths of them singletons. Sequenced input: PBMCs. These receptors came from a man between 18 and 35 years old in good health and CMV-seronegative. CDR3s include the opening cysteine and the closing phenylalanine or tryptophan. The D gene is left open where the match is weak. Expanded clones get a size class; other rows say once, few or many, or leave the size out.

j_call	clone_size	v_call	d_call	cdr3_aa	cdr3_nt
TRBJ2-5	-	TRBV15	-	CATSRAQQLQETQYF	TGTGCCACCAGCAGAGCTCAACAGTTACAAGAGACCCAGTACTTC
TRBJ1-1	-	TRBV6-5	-	CASSSPGLVPEAFF	TGTGCCAGCAGTTCCCCGGGACTGGTGCCTGAAGCTTTCTTT
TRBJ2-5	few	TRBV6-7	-	CASSYSMADQETQYF	TGTGCCAGCAGTTACTCGATGGCGGACCAAGAGACCCAGTACTTC
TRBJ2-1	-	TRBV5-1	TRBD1	CASSWGQGTAYNEQFF	TGCGCCAGCAGCTGGGGACAGGGGACAGCATACAATGAGCAGTTCTTC
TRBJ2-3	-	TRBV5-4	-	CASSPAVRTDTQYF	TGTGCCAGCAGCCCAGCGGTAAGGACAGATACGCAGTATTTT
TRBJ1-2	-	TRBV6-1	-	CASSRTANYGYTF	TGTGCCAGCAGTCGAACAGCTAACTATGGCTACACCTTC
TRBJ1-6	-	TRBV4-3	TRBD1	CASSQPKEGARTRSPLHF	TGCGCCAGCAGCCAGCCGAAAGAGGGGGCGCGAACCAGGTCACCCCTCCACTTT
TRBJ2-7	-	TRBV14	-	CASSQGQSDVYEQYF	TGTGCCAGCAGCCAAGGACAGTCGGACGTCTACGAGCAGTACTTC
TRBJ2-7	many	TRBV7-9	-	CASSLSVEQYF	TGTGCCAGCAGCTTATCAGTTGAGCAGTACTTC
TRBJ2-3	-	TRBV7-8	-	CASSFAGFGSDTQYF	TGTGCCAGCAGCTTCGCGGGATTTGGTTCAGATACGCAGTATTTT
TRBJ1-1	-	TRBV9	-	CASSVDQGMNTEAFF	TGTGCCAGCAGCGTAGATCAGGGAATGAACACTGAAGCTTTCTTT
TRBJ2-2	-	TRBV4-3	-	CASSQTGGNTGELFF	TGCGCCAGCAGCCAAACCGGGGGGAACACCGGGGAGCTGTTTTTT
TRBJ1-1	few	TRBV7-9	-	CASSRDRLNTEAFF	TGTGCCAGCAGCCGCGACAGGTTGAACACTGAAGCTTTCTTT
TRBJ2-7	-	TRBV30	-	CAWSVGVTNYEQYF	TGTGCCTGGAGTGTCGGGGTTACGAACTACGAGCAGTACTTC
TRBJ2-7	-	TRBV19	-	CASSISGLAYEQYF	TGTGCCAGTAGTATTTCAGGGTTGGCATACGAGCAGTACTTC
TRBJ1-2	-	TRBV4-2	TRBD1	CASSQDGGGALAGYTF	TGTGCCAGCAGCCAAGATGGAGGGGGCGCTTTGGCTGGCTACACCTTC
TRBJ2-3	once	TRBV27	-	CASSYERGDTQYF	TGTGCCAGCAGTTATGAACGAGGGGATACGCAGTATTTT
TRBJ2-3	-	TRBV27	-	CASSLGPGSTDTQYF	TGTGCCAGCAGTTTGGGCCCAGGGTCGACAGATACGCAGTATTTT
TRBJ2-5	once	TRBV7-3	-	CASSVSGQEETQYF	TGTGCCAGCAGCGTGTCAGGGCAGGAGGAGACCCAGTACTTC
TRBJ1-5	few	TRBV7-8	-	CASSPTVMGHQPQHF	TGTGCCAGCAGCCCGACAGTCATGGGTCATCAGCCCCAGCATTTT
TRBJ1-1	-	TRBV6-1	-	CASMGGRAFF	TGTGCCAGCATGGGAGGGAGAGCTTTCTTT
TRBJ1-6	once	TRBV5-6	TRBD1	CASSSQGGLHF	TGTGCCAGCAGCTCACAGGGGGGCCTCCACTTT